The 7 T cell receptor beta chains reported below all come from one sample, sequenced in a study of T cell clonotyping in hematopoietic cell transplantation. Repertoires were generated with immunoSEQ multiplex PCR, while TCRdb's copy carries only in-frame clones and drops some. The sample carries 12,000 to 15,000 clones, approximately 90% recorded once. The material was PBMCs, obtained 100 days after allogeneic stem cell transplant. The source of these receptors is a male patient between 50 and 60 years old who had an allogeneic stem cell transplant from an unrelated donor, so T cells may come from the graft donor. Some clones in this sample may be carry-over from other donors' samples.

This clone qualifies as medium-sized. In nucleotides, the CDR3 is TGCGCCAGCAGCCCTGCCATTAACTATGGCTACACCTTC. Its protein product is CASSPAINYGYTF. The chain couples TRBV5-1 to TRBJ1-2; D not certain. Trimming removed 4 bases from V and 1 base from J, with 8 bases in between. The CDR3 is 13 residues long. CDR1 SGHRS and CDR2 YFSETQ come from the germline V gene. Drawing the rest from reference TRBV5-1 and TRBJ1-2, the complete variable domain is KAGVTQTPRYLIKTRGQQVTLSCSPISGHRSVSWYQQTPGQGLQFLFEYFSETQRNKGNFPGRFSGRQFSNSRSEMNVSTLELGDSALYLCASSPAINYGYTFGSGTRLTVV.

The V and J genes are TRBV11-2 and TRBJ1-1; TRBD1 might be the D (6 bases). CDR3 length equals 12 residues. CDR1 and CDR2 from the germline V gene are SGHAT and FQNNGV. Trimming took 7 bases from V and 12 from J, leaving 18 bases between them. This CDR3 reads CASILLGGLTFF. The CDR3 region has the DNA TGTGCCAGCATCCTCTTAGGGGGGTTAACTTTCTTT.

The chain joins TRBV6-6 to TRBJ2-7; 9 nucleotides align to TRBD1. The germline gives CDR1 MNHNY, CDR2 SVGAGI (reference sequence). The V and J ends lost 0 bases and 0 bases, in that order; junction bases with no gene match: 0. The length of the CDR3 is 15 residues. CDR3 DNA: TGTGCCAGCAGTTACTCGGGACAGGGCTCCTACGAGCAGTACTTC. The encoded protein is CASSYSGQGSYEQYF.

V and J are TRBV2 and TRBJ1-2; D is perhaps TRBD1 (5 bases). The germline CDR1 and CDR2 sequences are SNHLY and FYNNEI. V was pared by 4 bases and J by 6 bases, with 15 bases between. There are 14 residues in the CDR3. The CDR3 sequence is CASSVRTGVHGYTF. The CDR3 region has the DNA TGTGCCAGCAGTGTTAGAACAGGCGTCCATGGCTACACCTTC.

This clone appeared a single time. The genes are TRBV28 and TRBJ1-4; maybe TRBD1 (6 bases). From germline, CDR1 is MDHEN and CDR2 SYDVKM. V dropped 4 bases and J dropped 7 bases, with 16 bases sitting between them. The CDR3 runs 15 residues. In DNA, the CDR3 is TGTGCCAGCAGTTCCCCAAGACGACAGGCTGAAAAACTGTTTTTT. Protein sequence: CASSSPRRQAEKLFF.

V and J are TRBV4-2 and TRBJ2-5; no clear D gene. Deletions cut 4 bases from V and 5 bases from J, with 14 bases between. Germline-derived CDR1 and CDR2 are LGHNA and YNFKEQ. CDR3 size: 14 residues. DNA of the CDR3: TGTGCCAGCAGCCGCAACTTCCTAGAGGAGACCCAGTACTTC. Its protein product is CASSRNFLEETQYF.

V and J are TRBV20-1 and TRBJ2-1, with D unresolved. Trimming left V 6 bases short and J 7 bases short, with 4 bases between. This CDR3 is built from 9 residues. Germline V gives CDR1 DFQATT, CDR2 SNEGSKA (reference sequence). Here the CDR3 DNA reads TGCAGTGCCGCGAATGAGCAGTTCTTC. It specifies CSAANEQFF.